The clone carrying this T cell receptor beta chain was picked up a small number of times. Its target is unknown. The CDR3 totals 15 residues. The V gene lost 4 bases and the J gene lost 5 bases, with 15 bases spanning the gap. Germline V lookup: CDR1 LGHNA, CDR2 YNFKEQ. TCRdb redid the calling of the RT-PCR reads with MiXCR, one entry per CDR3 protein. In the table there are 550,000 to 800,000 distinct CDR3 sequences, roughly 14% of which are singletons. The source of the sample is a study of response to subunit inactivated influenza vaccine. Whole-study results and caveats: T cells newly recruited by each seasonal influenza vaccination are few, the authors suggested.

The TCR sequence derives from a man aged 50 to 59 who received an inactivated influenza vaccine. The chain is built from TRBV4-2 and TRBJ2-1; D unclear. Here the sequenced sample was PBMCs from blood, taken 14 days before vaccination. The CDR3 sequence is CASSPGDLTDNEQFF. The CDR3 DNA follows: TGTGCCAGCAGCCCTGGCGACCTGACCGACAATGAGCAGTTCTTC.